This passage covers 31 T cell receptor beta chains from one sample sequenced in a study of blood T cell repertoires in COVID-19. Only in-frame clones appear in the TCRdb table, and some are missing; sequencing was by immunoSEQ multiplex PCR. Of about 20,000 clones in the sample, approximately 91% were seen once. The specimen sequenced was peripheral blood. The receptors come from a human donor in a cohort sampled during active COVID-19.

There are a few counts of this clone. Here the CDR3 reads CASSRGTGTDTQYF. DNA of the CDR3: TGTGCCAGCAGCCGAGGGACAGGCACAGATACGCAGTATTTT. The genes are TRBV7-3 and TRBJ2-3, with 7 bases identical to TRBD1. The CDR3 is 14 amino acids. V shed 5 bases and J 1 base; nucleotides not matched to a gene: 3. Germline assignment: CDR1 SGHTA and CDR2 FQGTGA.

The chain recombines TRBV5-1 with TRBJ2-5; 8 bases match TRBD2. This CDR3 has 15 residues. The V and J ends lost 0 bases and 5 bases, in that order; junction bases with no gene match: 6. In germline, CDR1 is SGHRS, CDR2 YFSETQ. CDR3: CASSLGTSLGETQYF. The CDR3 coding sequence is TGCGCCAGCAGCTTGGGGACTAGCCTTGGTGAGACCCAGTACTTC.

The CDR3 nucleotides read TGTGCCAGTAGAGGTGGACAGTTAGACACCGGGGAGCTGTTTTTT. It encodes CASRGGQLDTGELFF. The J gene is TRBJ2-2, the V gene TRBV19, with D maybe TRBD1 (6 bases). The CDR3 contains 15 residues. Trimming pared 6 bases from V and 3 bases from J, leaving 14 bases between. CDR1 LNHDA and CDR2 SQIVND come from the germline V gene (reference sequence).

The V and J genes are TRBV5-1 and TRBJ2-7; possible D gene TRBD2, 6 bases. The V and J ends lost 1 base and 0 bases respectively, with 14 bases between them. The CDR3 length is 16 residues. Germline assignment: CDR1 SGHRS and CDR2 YFSETQ. This chain's CDR3 is CASSLRPDGSSYEQYF. The CDR3 DNA sequence: TGCGCCAGCAGCTTGCGTCCAGACGGGAGCTCCTACGAGCAGTACTTC.

This rearrangement joins TRBV19 to TRBJ1-1; D possibly corresponds to TRBD1 (6 bases). V lost 1 base to trimming and J lost 6 bases, with 12 bases between them. Germline assignment: CDR1 LNHDA and CDR2 SQIVND (reference sequence). CDR3 length: 14 amino acids. In DNA form, the CDR3 reads TGTGCCAGTAGTATAGGAGCACAGGGCCCTGAAGCTTTCTTT. Translating gives CASSIGAQGPEAFF.

J is TRBJ2-5 and V is TRBV5-1; tentatively, D is TRBD2 (6 bases). V was pared by 3 bases and J by 7 bases, with 13 bases between. Germline V gives CDR1 SGHRS, CDR2 YFSETQ. The CDR3 length is 13 residues. CDR3 DNA sequence: TGCGCCAGCAGCTCCCGGGCCGGGAGGACCCAGTACTTC. Residues: CASSSRAGRTQYF.

The chain carries TRBV10-2 and TRBJ2-7; 13 bases are shared with TRBD2. Trimming cost V 6 bases and J 0 bases; bases outside gene matches: 2. This CDR3 region has 15 residues. Germline CDR1 is WSHSY and CDR2 is SAAADI. The CDR3 sequence is CASSGTSGISYEQYF. CDR3 nucleotides: TGCGCCAGCAGCGGGACTAGCGGGATCTCCTACGAGCAGTACTTC.

The chain couples TRBV21-1 to TRBJ1-1; the DNA was not used to check the table's D call, TRBD1. TRBV21-1 is termed a pseudogene. The CDR3 runs 16 residues. CDR3 region: CASSPKDRAQNTEAFF. In DNA, the CDR3 is TGTGCCAGCAGCCCCAAGGACAGGGCCCAGAACACTGAAGCTTTCTTT.

The chain joins TRBV30 to TRBJ2-3; 7 nucleotides match TRBD1. This CDR3 has 16 amino acids. The V gene's germline CDR1 is GTSNPN and CDR2 SVGIG (reference sequence). J gave up 2 bases and V 2 bases, and 10 bases lay outside the gene matches. The CDR3 is CAWSKGQRPSTDTQYF. CDR3 coding DNA: TGTGCCTGGAGTAAGGGACAGAGGCCTTCCACAGATACGCAGTATTTT.

The chain joins TRBV6-5 to TRBJ1-5, with 10 bases matching TRBD1. In germline, CDR1 is MNHEY, CDR2 SVGAGI. This CDR3 is built from 13 residues. V was clipped by 6 bases and J by 7 bases; unmatched bases: 3. CDR3 protein: CASRGTGAQPQHF. CDR3 in DNA: TGTGCCAGCAGAGGGACAGGGGCACAGCCCCAGCATTTT.

This clone was seen once. This CDR3 is CASSLYITDTQYF. The CDR3 nucleotides read TGTGCCAGCAGCTTATATATAACAGATACGCAGTATTTT. V is TRBV7-2 and J is TRBJ2-3; D remains unclear. This CDR3 has 13 residues. Germline lookup yields CDR1 SGHTA and CDR2 FQGNSA. V was cut by 2 bases and J by 3 bases, with 6 bases left in between.

The rearrangement uses TRBV2 and TRBJ1-4, with 7 bases aligning to TRBD1. The CDR3 sequence is 15 residues long. The germline gives CDR1 SNHLY, CDR2 FYNNEI. Trimming cost V 3 bases and J 4 bases; bases outside gene matches: 5. For the CDR3, the DNA is TGTGCCAGCAGTGATAACAGGGGCAGTAATGAAAAACTGTTTTTT. This codes for CASSDNRGSNEKLFF.

The CDR3 DNA is TGTGCCACCAGCAGAGGGAGGGTTCAAGAGACCCAGTACTTC. This translates into CATSRGRVQETQYF. This chain uses TRBV15 with TRBJ2-5; maybe TRBD2 (6 bases). Trimming stripped 1 base from V and 2 bases from J, with 8 bases between. Germline loops: CDR1 LNHNV, CDR2 YYDKDF (reference sequence). The CDR3 loop spans 14 amino acids.

This clone occurred once. V gene TRBV7-2 combines with J gene TRBJ2-7, with no clear D. Trimming stripped 5 bases from V and 4 bases from J, with 15 bases between. Germline assignment: CDR1 SGHTA and CDR2 FQGNSA. This CDR3 is 14 amino acids long. The CDR3 nucleotides read TGTGCCAGCAGCCCCCGGTCCGCCCAATACGAGCAGTACTTC. It translates to CASSPRSAQYEQYF.

The chain couples TRBV5-6 to TRBJ2-2; D might be TRBD1 (6 bases). Germline V CDR1 and CDR2: SGHDT, YYEEEE. The V end was cut by 4 bases, the J end by 2 bases, with 12 bases between. CDR3 length: 15 amino acids. The CDR3 region has the DNA TGTGCCAGCAGCCCACAGGGTTACAACACCGGGGAGCTGTTTTTT. It encodes CASSPQGYNTGELFF.

CDR3 protein: CAWSVLSDSEQFF. DNA for the CDR3: TGTGCCTGGAGTGTACTTAGCGATAGTGAGCAGTTCTTC. This chain uses TRBV30 with TRBJ2-1, with D maybe TRBD2 (5 bases). The CDR3 is 13 residues long. The V gene lost 0 bases and the J gene lost 9 bases, with 12 bases spanning the gap. Germline V gene lookup returns CDR1 GTSNPN and CDR2 SVGIG (reference sequence).

The CDR3 DNA reads TGTGCCAGCAGCCCAGAGAGGGGGCGTAACACCGGGGAGCTGTTTTTT. Its protein is CASSPERGRNTGELFF. The chain links TRBV11-3 to TRBJ2-2, with TRBD1 matching over 7 bases. The V and J ends lost 5 bases and 2 bases, in that order; junction bases with no gene match: 8. There are 16 residues in the CDR3. Germline-derived CDR1 and CDR2 are SGHNT and YENEEA.

CDR3 bases: TGTGCCAGCAGCCCTCTAGCGGGAGAGGGCGAGCAGTACTTC. It translates to CASSPLAGEGEQYF. The chain recombines TRBV7-8 with TRBJ2-7, with TRBD2 matching over 10 bases. This CDR3 has 14 residues. Per germline, CDR1 SGHVS and CDR2 FQNEAQ. Trimming at V came to 5 bases and at J to 6 bases, leaving 7 bases not matched to a gene.

The genes are TRBV14 and TRBJ2-2, with 12 bases lining up with TRBD2. Germline CDR1 SGHDN, CDR2 FVKESK. The CDR3 extends over 21 amino acids. The trim removed 2 bases at V and 5 bases at J, leaving 18 bases unmatched. CDR3 DNA sequence: TGTGCCAGCAGCCAATCAGACCTAGCGGGAGGGCAGGACCGAAGTACCGGGGAGCTGTTTTTT. Translating it yields CASSQSDLAGGQDRSTGELFF.

The genes are TRBV6-2 or TRBV6-3 and TRBJ2-7; 9 nucleotides match TRBD1. Germline-derived CDR1 and CDR2 are MNHEY and SVGEGT. This CDR3 has 15 residues. The junction had 11 bases not matched to a gene; V was cut back by 6 bases and J by 5 bases. Here the CDR3 DNA reads TGTGCCAGCAGCAACTCCGGGACAGGGCTACACGAGCAGTACTTC. Its protein product is CASSNSGTGLHEQYF.

This clone was picked up one time. This chain joins TRBV2 and TRBJ2-7, with D perhaps TRBD2 (6 bases). The CDR3 is 12 residues long. With 2 bases removed from V and 5 bases from J, the gap between germline ends came to 7 bases. From germline, CDR1 is SNHLY and CDR2 FYNNEI. The CDR3 bases are TGTGCCAGCAGTGAACGCGGGAACGAGCAGTACTTC. Translated, it gives CASSERGNEQYF. The variable domain in full, completed from reference TRBV2 and TRBJ2-7, reads EPEVTQTPSHQVTQMGQEVILRCVPISNHLYFYWYRQILGQKVEFLVSFYNNEISEKSEIFDDQFSVERPDGSNFTLKIRSTKLEDSAMYFCASSERGNEQYFGPGTRLTVT.

This clone has a handful of counts. The chain has TRBV28 and TRBJ2-3; 15 positions agree with TRBD2. The CDR3 consists of 18 residues. Germline lookup yields CDR1 MDHEN and CDR2 SYDVKM. The V segment lost 5 bases and the J segment 0 bases; nucleotides outside the gene matches: 6. The CDR3 region has the DNA TGTGCCAGCAGTCGAGGACTAGCGGGAGGGTCTAGCACAGATACGCAGTATTTT. Translation: CASSRGLAGGSSTDTQYF.

This clone was found a few times. The chain has TRBV9 and TRBJ2-6, with D maybe TRBD1 (5 bases). Looked up from germline, CDR1 is SGDLS and CDR2 is YYNGEE. The V end was cut by 3 bases, the J end by 2 bases, with 12 bases between. The CDR3 runs to 16 residues. CDR3 protein: CASSALVGPGANVLTF. The CDR3 DNA is TGTGCCAGCAGCGCCCTGGTGGGGCCTGGGGCCAACGTCCTGACTTTC.

This chain uses TRBV7-9 with TRBJ1-4, with D tentatively TRBD1 (6 bases). V was cut by 3 bases and J by 6 bases, with 11 bases left in between. Germline assignment: CDR1 SEHNR and CDR2 FQNEAQ (reference sequence). The CDR3 is 14 residues long. The CDR3 DNA reads TGTGCCAGCAGCTTCGGGGGGGCCCATGAAAAACTGTTTTTT. It encodes CASSFGGAHEKLFF.

The chain joins TRBV5-1 to TRBJ2-6; 10 positions match TRBD1. The CDR3 covers 16 residues. After removal of 4 bases from V and 0 bases from J, the junction contained 1 base not matched to a gene. Germline CDR1 SGHRS, CDR2 YFSETQ. The CDR3 loop is CASSRDRGSGANVLTF. In nucleotides, the CDR3 is TGCGCCAGCAGCCGGGACAGGGGCTCTGGGGCCAACGTCCTGACTTTC.

The chain couples TRBV6-5 to TRBJ1-1, with D maybe TRBD1 (6 bases). The CDR3 totals 13 residues. V was shortened by 6 bases and J by 7 bases, with 15 bases between the two germline ends. Germline CDR1 reads MNHEY; CDR2 reads SVGAGI. For the CDR3, the DNA is TGTGCCAGCAGACAGGGTTGGAACGGTGAAGCTTTCTTT. Protein sequence: CASRQGWNGEAFF.

The genes are TRBV13 and TRBJ2-7; D might be TRBD2 (5 bases). CDR3 length equals 15 residues. Trimming cost V 3 bases and J 3 bases, with 15 bases left between them. Germline CDR1 is PRHDT and CDR2 is FYEKMQ (reference sequence). CDR3 in amino acids: CASSLRVVSNYEQYF. The CDR3 DNA follows: TGTGCCAGCAGCTTGAGGGTGGTCAGCAACTACGAGCAGTACTTC.

V and J are TRBV7-6 and TRBJ1-4, with D unresolved. CDR1 and CDR2 from the germline V gene are SGHVS and FNYEAQ. This CDR3 region has 15 residues. Trimming shortened V by 5 bases and J by 12 bases, and 22 bases separated the two germline ends. DNA of the CDR3: TGTGCCAGCAGCCCCGAAGGGCCGCCTTCGCGGGAACTGTTTTTT. It codes for CASSPEGPPSRELFF.

V is TRBV7-9 and J is TRBJ2-7, with 9 bases fitting TRBD1. V shed 5 bases, J shed 0 bases, and the junction held 5 bases outside the gene matches. The CDR3 sequence is 15 residues long. Germline V lookup: CDR1 SEHNR, CDR2 FQNEAQ (reference sequence). The CDR3 DNA is TGTGCCAGCAGCGCAGGGACAGGGCTCTCCTACGAGCAGTACTTC. Translating gives CASSAGTGLSYEQYF. Filled out from reference TRBV7-9 and TRBJ2-7, the complete variable domain reads DTGVSQNPRHKITKRGQNVTFRCDPISEHNRLYWYRQTLGQGPEFLTYFQNEAQLEKSRLLSDRFSAERPKGSFSTLEIQRTEQGDSAMYLCASSAGTGLSYEQYFGPGTRLTVT.

This chain joins TRBV7-3 and TRBJ1-1; TRBD1 agrees at 7 bases. Trimming removed 5 bases from V and 8 bases from J; junction bases left unmatched: 8. The CDR3 spans 13 residues. The germline gives CDR1 SGHTA, CDR2 FQGTGA. CDR3 in amino acids: CASSIDRAGEAFF. The CDR3 DNA follows: TGTGCCAGCAGCATAGACAGGGCGGGCGAAGCTTTCTTT.

The chain joins TRBV7-3 to TRBJ1-2; no firm D call. The CDR3 runs to 13 residues. Germline CDR1 SGHTA, CDR2 FQGTGA. V dropped 1 base and J dropped 5 bases, with 8 bases sitting between them. The DNA for the CDR3 is TGTGCCAGCAGCTTAAGAACAGATTATGGCTACACCTTC. Its protein is CASSLRTDYGYTF.